This entry lists 8 T cell receptor beta chains sequenced from one sample in a study of cytomegalovirus exposure and HLA in healthy donors (dated by TCRdb to about 2017). Libraries were prepared through the immunoSEQ multiplex PCR assay. TCRdb carries this immuneACCESS record with in-frame sequences only. Its versions omit some clonotypes, under half of them owing to an unresolved V gene in the studies checked, with the rest unexplained. The sample contains some 80,000 clones, around 96% of them found a single time. The top ten constitute under 1.5% of the sample. Sequencing input: PBMCs. These receptors were collected from a woman in her late teens or twenties in good health and CMV-seronegative.

The chain recombines TRBV27 with TRBJ2-1; D not resolved. The CDR3 runs 11 residues. The V end lost 0 bases, the J end lost 10 bases, and 4 bases lay between the germline ends. Germline V lookup: CDR1 MNHEY, CDR2 SMNVEV (reference sequence). CDR3: CASSLSREQFF. CDR3 DNA sequence: TGTGCCAGCAGTTTATCGAGAGAGCAGTTCTTC.

This clone was seen once. The chain uses TRBV28 and TRBJ1-1; D is possibly TRBD1 (6 bases). This CDR3 spans 16 amino acids. V was shortened by 4 bases and J by 0 bases, with 15 bases between the two germline ends. Per germline, CDR1 MDHEN and CDR2 SYDVKM. The CDR3 DNA sequence: TGTGCCAGCAGTTACTGGACAGACCAGATGAACACTGAAGCTTTCTTT. Its translation: CASSYWTDQMNTEAFF.

The chain's CDR3 is CASSSGTGLYEQYF. The CDR3 nucleotides are TGTGCCAGCAGCTCCGGGACAGGGCTTTACGAGCAGTACTTC. The chain has TRBV11-1 and TRBJ2-7, with TRBD1 matching over 9 bases. CDR3 length: 14 residues. With 4 bases clipped from V and 4 bases from J, the junction kept 5 bases outside the gene matches. Germline CDR1 reads SGHAT; CDR2 reads FQDESV (reference sequence).

V is TRBV7-6 and J is TRBJ2-7, with TRBD1 matching over 10 bases. Germline CDR1 SGHVS, CDR2 FNYEAQ. J was trimmed by 3 bases and V by 4 bases; bases with no gene match: 9. The CDR3 extends over 16 amino acids. DNA of the CDR3: TGTGCCAGCAGCTCCGAAAAGGACAGGGGGAACTACGAGCAGTACTTC. Translating gives CASSSEKDRGNYEQYF.

CDR3 bases: TGCAGTGCGCTGGGGCCAGATACGCAGTATTTT. Translating gives CSALGPDTQYF. This sequence joins TRBV20-1 and TRBJ2-3; TRBD1 is a possible D gene (5 bases). This CDR3 is 11 amino acids long. The V end was cut by 6 bases, the J end by 4 bases, with 8 bases between. Germline lookup yields CDR1 DFQATT and CDR2 SNEGSKA (reference sequence).

The chain carries TRBV9 and TRBJ1-2; TRBD1 might be the D (6 bases). The CDR3 is 17 amino acids. The V end lost 3 bases, the J end lost 6 bases, and 24 bases lay between the germline ends. Germline V gene data show CDR1 as SGDLS and CDR2 as YYNGEE. The CDR3 is CASSGILGTPRDNGYTF. CDR3 nucleotides: TGTGCCAGCAGCGGAATCCTGGGGACCCCACGGGACAATGGCTACACCTTC.

The CDR3 DNA sequence: TGTGCCAGCAGCGAGAGTCCGGGACAGGGGGCCTACGAGCAGTACTTC. It is translated as CASSESPGQGAYEQYF. The chain carries TRBV9 and TRBJ2-7; 11 nucleotides line up with TRBD1. The CDR3 contains 16 residues. Losses at the gene ends were 3 bases for V and 2 bases for J; bases not matched to a gene: 7. Germline assignment: CDR1 SGDLS and CDR2 YYNGEE.

This clone was seen a single time. V is TRBV10-3 and J is TRBJ2-3; 14 nucleotides align to TRBD2. CDR1 and CDR2 (germline): ENHRY, SYGVKD. V was pared by 10 bases and J by 2 bases, with 14 bases of the junction left unmatched. The CDR3 runs to 18 residues. The chain's CDR3 is CATRIPGLAGESTDTQYF. CDR3 sequence (DNA): TGTGCCACCCGAATCCCGGGACTAGCGGGAGAATCCACAGATACGCAGTATTTT.